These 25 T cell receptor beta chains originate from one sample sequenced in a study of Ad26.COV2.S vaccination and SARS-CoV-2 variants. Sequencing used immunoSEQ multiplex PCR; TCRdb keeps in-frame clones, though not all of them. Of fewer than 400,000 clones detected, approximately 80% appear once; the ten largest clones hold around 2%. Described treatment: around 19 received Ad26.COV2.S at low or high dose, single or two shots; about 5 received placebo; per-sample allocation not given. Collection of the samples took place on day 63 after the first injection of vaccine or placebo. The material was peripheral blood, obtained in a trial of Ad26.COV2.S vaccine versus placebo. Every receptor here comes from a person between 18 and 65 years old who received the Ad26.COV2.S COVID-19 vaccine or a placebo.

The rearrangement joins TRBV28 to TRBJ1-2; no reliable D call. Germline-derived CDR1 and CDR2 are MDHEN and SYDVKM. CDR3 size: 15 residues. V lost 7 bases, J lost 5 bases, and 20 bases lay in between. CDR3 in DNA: TGTGCCAGCATCACCTCCCCGAGGGAGCAGTATGGCTACACCTTC. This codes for CASITSPREQYGYTF.

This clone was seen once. The CDR3 DNA follows: TGTGCCAGCAGCCAAGATAGTTCAGGGCACGAGCAGTACTTC. This sequence encodes CASSQDSSGHEQYF. The chain employs TRBV4-2 and TRBJ2-7; TRBD1 is a possible D gene (5 bases). The CDR3 sequence is 14 residues long. Germline CDR1 reads LGHNA; CDR2 reads YNFKEQ. Trimming stripped 0 bases from V and 5 bases from J, with 11 bases between.

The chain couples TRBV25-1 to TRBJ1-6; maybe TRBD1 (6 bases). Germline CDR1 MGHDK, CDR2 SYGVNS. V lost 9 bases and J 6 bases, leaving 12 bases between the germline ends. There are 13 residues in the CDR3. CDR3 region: CASQGSGNSPLHF. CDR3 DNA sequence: TGTGCCAGTCAGGGGAGCGGTAATTCACCCCTCCACTTT.

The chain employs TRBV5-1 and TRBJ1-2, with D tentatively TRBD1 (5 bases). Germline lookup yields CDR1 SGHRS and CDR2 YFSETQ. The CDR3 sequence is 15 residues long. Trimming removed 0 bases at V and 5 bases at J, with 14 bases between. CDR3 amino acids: CASSLVGRESYGYTF. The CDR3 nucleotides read TGCGCCAGCAGCTTGGTGGGCAGGGAGAGTTATGGCTACACCTTC. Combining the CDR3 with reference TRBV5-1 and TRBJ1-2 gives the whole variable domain KAGVTQTPRYLIKTRGQQVTLSCSPISGHRSVSWYQQTPGQGLQFLFEYFSETQRNKGNFPGRFSGRQFSNSRSEMNVSTLELGDSALYLCASSLVGRESYGYTFGSGTRLTVV.

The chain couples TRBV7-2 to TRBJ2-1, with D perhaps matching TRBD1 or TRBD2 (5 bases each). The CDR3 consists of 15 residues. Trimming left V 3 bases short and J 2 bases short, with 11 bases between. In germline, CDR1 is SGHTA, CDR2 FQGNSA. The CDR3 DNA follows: TGTGCCAGCAGCTTGTCGCCGGGGCCCTACAATGAGCAGTTCTTC. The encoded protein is CASSLSPGPYNEQFF. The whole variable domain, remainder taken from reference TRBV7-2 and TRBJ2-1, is GAGVSQSPSNKVTEKGKDVELRCDPISGHTALYWYRQSLGQGLEFLIYFQGNSAPDKSGLPSDRFSAERTGGSVSTLTIQRTQQEDSAVYLCASSLSPGPYNEQFFGPGTRLTVL.

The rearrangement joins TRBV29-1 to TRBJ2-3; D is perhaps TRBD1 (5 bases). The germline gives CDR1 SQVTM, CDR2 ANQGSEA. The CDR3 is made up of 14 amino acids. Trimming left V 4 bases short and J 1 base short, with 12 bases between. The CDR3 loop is CSVGFQGGTDTQYF. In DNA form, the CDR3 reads TGCAGCGTTGGGTTTCAGGGCGGCACAGATACGCAGTATTTT.

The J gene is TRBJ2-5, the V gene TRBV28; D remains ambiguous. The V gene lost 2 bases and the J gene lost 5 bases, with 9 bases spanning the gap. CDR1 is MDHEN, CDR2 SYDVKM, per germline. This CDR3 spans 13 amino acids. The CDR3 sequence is CASSLVVWETQYF. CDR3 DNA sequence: TGTGCCAGCAGTTTAGTGGTGTGGGAGACCCAGTACTTC.

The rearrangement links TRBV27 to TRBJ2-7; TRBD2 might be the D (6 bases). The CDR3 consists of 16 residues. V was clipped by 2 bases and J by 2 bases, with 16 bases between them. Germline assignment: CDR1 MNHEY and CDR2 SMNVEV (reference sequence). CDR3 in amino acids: CASSLGGQDSTYEQYF. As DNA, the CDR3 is TGTGCCAGCAGTTTAGGAGGGCAGGATTCGACCTACGAGCAGTACTTC.

The CDR3 region is CASSLAGPGSADTQYF. CDR3 in DNA: TGTGCCAGCAGCTTGGCCGGTCCAGGCAGCGCAGATACGCAGTATTTT. The chain combines TRBV5-4 with TRBJ2-3, with D unclear. The CDR3 loop spans 16 amino acids. Germline CDR1 and CDR2: SGHNT and YYREEE (reference sequence). V gave up 0 bases and J gave up 4 bases, with 15 bases separating them. The entire variable domain, with the rest obtained from reference TRBV5-4 and TRBJ2-3, is as follows: ETGVTQSPTHLIKTRGQQVTLRCSSQSGHNTVSWYQQALGQGPQFIFQYYREEENGRGNFPPRFSGLQFPNYSSELNVNALELDDSALYLCASSLAGPGSADTQYFGPGTRLTVL.

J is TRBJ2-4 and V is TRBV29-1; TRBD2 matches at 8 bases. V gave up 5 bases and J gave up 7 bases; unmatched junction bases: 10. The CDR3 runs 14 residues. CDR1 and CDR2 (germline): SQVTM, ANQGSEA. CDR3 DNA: TGCAGCGTTTCCGGACTAGCAGTAGGGAACATTCAGTACTTC. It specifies CSVSGLAVGNIQYF. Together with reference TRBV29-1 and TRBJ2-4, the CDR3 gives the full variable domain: SAVISQKPSRDICQRGTSLTIQCQVDSQVTMMFWYRQQPGQSLTLIATANQGSEATYESGFVIDKFPISRPNLTFSTLTVSNMSPEDSSIYLCSVSGLAVGNIQYFGAGTRLSVL.

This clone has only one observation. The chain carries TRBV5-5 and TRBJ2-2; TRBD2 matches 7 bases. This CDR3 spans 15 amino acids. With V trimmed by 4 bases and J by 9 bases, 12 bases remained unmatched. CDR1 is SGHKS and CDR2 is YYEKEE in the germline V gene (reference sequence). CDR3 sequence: CASSQGGGAARELFF. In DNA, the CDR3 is TGTGCCAGCAGCCAAGGCGGGGGAGCTGCCAGGGAGCTGTTTTTT.

CDR3 coding DNA: TGTGCCAGCATTTCCGGGACAGGGGGTCTAAGAGAGCAGTTCTTC. It specifies CASISGTGGLREQFF. The chain has TRBV6-5 and TRBJ2-1, with 11 nucleotides matching TRBD1. Germline CDR1 MNHEY, CDR2 SVGAGI. The trim removed 7 bases at V and 10 bases at J, leaving 12 bases unmatched. This CDR3 has 15 residues.

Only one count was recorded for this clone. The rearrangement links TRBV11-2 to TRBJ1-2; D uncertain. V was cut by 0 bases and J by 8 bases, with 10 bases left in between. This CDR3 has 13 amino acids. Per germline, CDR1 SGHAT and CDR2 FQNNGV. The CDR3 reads CASSLDMGVGYTF. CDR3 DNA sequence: TGTGCCAGCAGCTTAGACATGGGTGTCGGCTACACCTTC.

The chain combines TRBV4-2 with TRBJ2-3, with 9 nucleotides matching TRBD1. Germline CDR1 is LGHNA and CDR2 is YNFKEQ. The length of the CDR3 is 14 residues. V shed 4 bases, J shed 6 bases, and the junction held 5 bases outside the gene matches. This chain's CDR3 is CASSPTGGADTQYF. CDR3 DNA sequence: TGTGCCAGCAGCCCTACAGGGGGCGCCGATACGCAGTATTTT.

As DNA, the CDR3 is TGTGCCAGCTCACCATTCGACGACCAGCCCCAGCATTTT. It codes for CASSPFDDQPQHF. The chain is built from TRBV18 and TRBJ1-5; the D is unclear. Germline CDR1 is KGHSH and CDR2 is LQKENI. This CDR3 has 13 residues. V was cut by 2 bases and J by 7 bases, with 9 bases left in between.

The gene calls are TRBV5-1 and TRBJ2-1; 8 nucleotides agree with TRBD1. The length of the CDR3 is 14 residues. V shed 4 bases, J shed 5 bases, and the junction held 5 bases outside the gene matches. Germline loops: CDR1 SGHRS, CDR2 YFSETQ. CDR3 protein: CASSRGQAHNEQFF. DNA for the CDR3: TGCGCCAGCAGCAGGGGACAGGCCCACAATGAGCAGTTCTTC.

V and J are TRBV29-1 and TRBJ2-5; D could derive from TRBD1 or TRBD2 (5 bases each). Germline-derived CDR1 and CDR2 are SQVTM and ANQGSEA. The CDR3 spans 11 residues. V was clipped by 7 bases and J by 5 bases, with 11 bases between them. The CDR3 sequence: CSGGAFETQYF. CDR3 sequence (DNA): TGCAGCGGAGGGGCATTCGAGACCCAGTACTTC.

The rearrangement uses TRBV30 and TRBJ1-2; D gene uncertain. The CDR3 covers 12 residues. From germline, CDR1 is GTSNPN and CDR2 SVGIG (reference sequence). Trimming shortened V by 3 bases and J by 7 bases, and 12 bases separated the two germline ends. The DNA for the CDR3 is TGTGCCTGGAGCAGACTGAGGGTTGGCTACACCTTC. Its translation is CAWSRLRVGYTF.

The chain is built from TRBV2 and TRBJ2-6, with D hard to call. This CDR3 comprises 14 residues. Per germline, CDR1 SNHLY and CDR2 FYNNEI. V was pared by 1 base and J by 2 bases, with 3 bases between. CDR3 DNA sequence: TGTGCCAGCAGTGAAGACCCTGGGGCCAACGTCCTGACTTTC. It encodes CASSEDPGANVLTF.

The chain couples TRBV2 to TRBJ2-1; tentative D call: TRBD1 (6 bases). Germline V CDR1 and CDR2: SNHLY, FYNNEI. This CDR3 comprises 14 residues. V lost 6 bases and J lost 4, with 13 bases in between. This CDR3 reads CASRAGTYYNEQFF. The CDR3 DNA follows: TGTGCCAGCAGGGCCGGGACATATTACAATGAGCAGTTCTTC.

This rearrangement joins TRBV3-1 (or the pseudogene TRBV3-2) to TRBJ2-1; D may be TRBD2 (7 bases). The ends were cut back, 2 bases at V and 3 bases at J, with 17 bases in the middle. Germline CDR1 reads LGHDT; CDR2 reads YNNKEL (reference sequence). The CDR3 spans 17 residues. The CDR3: CASSQKRGGVGYNEQFF. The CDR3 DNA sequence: TGTGCCAGCAGCCAAAAACGAGGGGGGGTAGGCTACAATGAGCAGTTCTTC.

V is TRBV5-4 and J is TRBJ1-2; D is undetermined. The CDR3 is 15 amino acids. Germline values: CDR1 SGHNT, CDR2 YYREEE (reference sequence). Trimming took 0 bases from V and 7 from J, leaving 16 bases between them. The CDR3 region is CASSLAGEGLAGYTF. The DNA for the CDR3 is TGTGCCAGCAGCTTGGCCGGGGAAGGATTAGCTGGCTACACCTTC.

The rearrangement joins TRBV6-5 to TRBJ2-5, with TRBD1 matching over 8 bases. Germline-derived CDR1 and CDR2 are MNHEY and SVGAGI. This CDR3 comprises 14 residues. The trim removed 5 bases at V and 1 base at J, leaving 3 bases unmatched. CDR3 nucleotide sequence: TGTGCCAGCAGTCCTGGGACAGGCCAAGAGACCCAGTACTTC. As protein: CASSPGTGQETQYF.

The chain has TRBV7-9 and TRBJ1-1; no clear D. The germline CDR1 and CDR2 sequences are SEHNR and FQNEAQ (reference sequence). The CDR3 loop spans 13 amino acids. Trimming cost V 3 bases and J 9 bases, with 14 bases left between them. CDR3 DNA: TGTGCCAGCAGCTTCCGAAACTCCCTGCAAGCTTTCTTT. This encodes CASSFRNSLQAFF.

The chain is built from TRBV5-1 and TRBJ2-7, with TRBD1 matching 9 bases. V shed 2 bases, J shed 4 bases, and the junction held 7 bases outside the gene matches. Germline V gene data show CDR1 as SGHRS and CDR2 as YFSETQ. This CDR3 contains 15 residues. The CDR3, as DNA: TGCGCCAGCAGCTTTACCGGGACAGGGCCATACGAGCAGTACTTC. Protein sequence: CASSFTGTGPYEQYF.